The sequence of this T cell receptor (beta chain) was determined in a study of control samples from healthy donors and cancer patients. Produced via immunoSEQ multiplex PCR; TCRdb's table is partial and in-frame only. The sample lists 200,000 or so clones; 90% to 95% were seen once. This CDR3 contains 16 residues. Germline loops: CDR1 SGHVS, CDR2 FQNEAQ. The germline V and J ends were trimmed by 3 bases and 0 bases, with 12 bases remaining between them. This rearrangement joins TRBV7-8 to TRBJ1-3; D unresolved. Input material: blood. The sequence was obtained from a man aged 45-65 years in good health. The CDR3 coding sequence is TGTGCCAGCAGCTTCTCCCCGGGCATCTCTGGAAACACCATATATTTT. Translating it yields CASSFSPGISGNTIYF.